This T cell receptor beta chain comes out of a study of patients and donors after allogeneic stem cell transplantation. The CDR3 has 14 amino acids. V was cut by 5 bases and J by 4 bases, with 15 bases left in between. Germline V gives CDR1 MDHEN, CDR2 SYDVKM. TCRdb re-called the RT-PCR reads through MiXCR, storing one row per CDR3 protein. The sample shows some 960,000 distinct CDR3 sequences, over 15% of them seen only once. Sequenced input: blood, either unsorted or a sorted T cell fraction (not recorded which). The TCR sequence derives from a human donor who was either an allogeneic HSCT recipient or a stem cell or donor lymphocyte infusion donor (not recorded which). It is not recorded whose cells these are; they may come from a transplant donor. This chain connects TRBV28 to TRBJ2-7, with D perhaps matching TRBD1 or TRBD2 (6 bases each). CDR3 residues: CASSGGIQGYEQYF. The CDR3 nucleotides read TGTGCCAGCAGTGGGGGGATCCAGGGGTACGAGCAGTACTTC.